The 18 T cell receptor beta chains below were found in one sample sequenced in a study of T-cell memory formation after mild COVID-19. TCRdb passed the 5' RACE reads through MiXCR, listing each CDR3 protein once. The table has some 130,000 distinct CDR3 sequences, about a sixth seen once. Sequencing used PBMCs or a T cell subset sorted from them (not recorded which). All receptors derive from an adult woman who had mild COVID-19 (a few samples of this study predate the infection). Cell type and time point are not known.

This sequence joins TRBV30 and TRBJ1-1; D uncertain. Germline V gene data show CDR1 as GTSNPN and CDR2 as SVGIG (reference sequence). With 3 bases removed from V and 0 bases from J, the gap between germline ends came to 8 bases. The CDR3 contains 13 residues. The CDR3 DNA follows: TGTGCCTGGAGCCCGGCCATGAACACTGAAGCTTTCTTT. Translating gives CAWSPAMNTEAFF. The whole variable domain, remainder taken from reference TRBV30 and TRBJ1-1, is SQTIHQWPATLVQPVGSPLSLECTVEGTSNPNLYWYRQAAGRGLQLLFYSVGIGQISSEVPQNLSASRPQDRQFILSSKKLLLSDSGFYLCAWSPAMNTEAFFGQGTRLTVV.

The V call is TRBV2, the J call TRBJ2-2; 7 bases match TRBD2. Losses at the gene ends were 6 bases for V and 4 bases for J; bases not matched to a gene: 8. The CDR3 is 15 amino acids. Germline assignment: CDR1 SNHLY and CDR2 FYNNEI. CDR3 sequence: CASRQGGSGTGELFF. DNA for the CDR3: TGTGCCAGCAGGCAGGGAGGGTCGGGCACCGGGGAGCTGTTTTTT. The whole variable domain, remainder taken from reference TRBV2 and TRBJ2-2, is EPEVTQTPSHQVTQMGQEVILRCVPISNHLYFYWYRQILGQKVEFLVSFYNNEISEKSEIFDDQFSVERPDGSNFTLKIRSTKLEDSAMYFCASRQGGSGTGELFFGEGSRLTVL.

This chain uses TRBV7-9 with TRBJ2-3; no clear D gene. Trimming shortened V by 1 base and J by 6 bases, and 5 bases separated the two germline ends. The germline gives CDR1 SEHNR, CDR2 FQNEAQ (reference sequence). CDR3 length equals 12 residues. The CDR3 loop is CASSLVRDTQYF. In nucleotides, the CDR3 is TGTGCCAGCAGCTTAGTGCGGGATACGCAGTATTTT.

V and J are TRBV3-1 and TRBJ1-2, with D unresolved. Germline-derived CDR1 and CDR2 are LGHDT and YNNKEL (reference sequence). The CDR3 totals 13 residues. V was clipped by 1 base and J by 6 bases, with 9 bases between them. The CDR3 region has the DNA TGTGCCAGCAGCCAAGCTTGGGCAGATGGCTACACCTTC. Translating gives CASSQAWADGYTF.

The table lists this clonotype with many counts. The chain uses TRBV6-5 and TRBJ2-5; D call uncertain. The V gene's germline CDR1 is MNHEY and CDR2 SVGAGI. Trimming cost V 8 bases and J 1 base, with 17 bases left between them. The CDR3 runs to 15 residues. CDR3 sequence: CASRIPRFPQETQYF. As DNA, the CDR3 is TGTGCCAGCCGCATACCCCGTTTCCCCCAAGAGACCCAGTACTTC.

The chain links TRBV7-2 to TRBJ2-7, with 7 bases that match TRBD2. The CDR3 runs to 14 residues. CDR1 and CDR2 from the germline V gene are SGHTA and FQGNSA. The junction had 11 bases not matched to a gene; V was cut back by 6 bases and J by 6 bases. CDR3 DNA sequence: TGTGCCAGCAGGTCTCCGGGACTATCCCTCGAGCAGTACTTC. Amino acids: CASRSPGLSLEQYF.

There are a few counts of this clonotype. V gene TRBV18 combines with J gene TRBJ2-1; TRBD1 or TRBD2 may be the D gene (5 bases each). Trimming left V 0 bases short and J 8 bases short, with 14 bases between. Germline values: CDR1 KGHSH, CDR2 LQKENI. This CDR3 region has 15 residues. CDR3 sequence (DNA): TGTGCCAGCTCACCACCGGGACGGGGCTGGGATGAGCAGTTCTTC. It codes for CASSPPGRGWDEQFF.

CDR3 in DNA: TGTGCCAGCAGCGTAGGTTGGGGGGACAATCAGCCCCAGCATTTT. Its protein is CASSVGWGDNQPQHF. The chain links TRBV9 to TRBJ1-5, with a weak D call TRBD1 (5 bases). The germline V gene encodes CDR1 SGDLS and CDR2 YYNGEE. Trimming took off 0 bases at V and 3 bases at J, with 10 bases between the two ends. This CDR3 is 15 amino acids long.

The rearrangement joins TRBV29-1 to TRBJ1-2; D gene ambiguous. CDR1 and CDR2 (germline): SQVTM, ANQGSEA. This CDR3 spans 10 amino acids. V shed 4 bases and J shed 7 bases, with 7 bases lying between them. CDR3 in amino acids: CSVGAPGYTF. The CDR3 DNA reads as TGCAGCGTTGGTGCGCCTGGCTACACCTTC.

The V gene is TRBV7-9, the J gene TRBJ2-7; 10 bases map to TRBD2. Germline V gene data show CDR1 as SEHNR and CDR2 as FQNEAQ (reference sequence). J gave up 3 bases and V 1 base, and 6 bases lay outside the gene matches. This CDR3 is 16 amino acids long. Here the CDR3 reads CASSLGSLAGDYEQYF. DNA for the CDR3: TGTGCCAGCAGCTTAGGGAGCCTAGCGGGGGACTACGAGCAGTACTTC.

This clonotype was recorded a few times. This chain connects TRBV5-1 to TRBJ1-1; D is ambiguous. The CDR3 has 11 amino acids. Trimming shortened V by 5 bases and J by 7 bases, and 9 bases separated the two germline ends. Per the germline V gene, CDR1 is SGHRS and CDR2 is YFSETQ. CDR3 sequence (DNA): TGCGCCAGCAGGGAGGGTGTTGAAGCTTTCTTT. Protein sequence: CASREGVEAFF.

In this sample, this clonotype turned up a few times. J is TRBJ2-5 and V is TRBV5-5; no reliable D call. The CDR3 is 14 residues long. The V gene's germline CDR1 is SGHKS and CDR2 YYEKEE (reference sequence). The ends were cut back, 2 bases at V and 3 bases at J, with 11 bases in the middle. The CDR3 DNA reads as TGTGCCAGCAGCTTTCCGGGCGGAGAAGAGACCCAGTACTTC. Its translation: CASSFPGGEETQYF.

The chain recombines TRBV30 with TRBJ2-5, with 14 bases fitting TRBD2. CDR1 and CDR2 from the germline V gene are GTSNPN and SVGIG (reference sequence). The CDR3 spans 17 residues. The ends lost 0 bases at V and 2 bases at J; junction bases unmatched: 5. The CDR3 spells CAWSVRGLAGGQETQYF. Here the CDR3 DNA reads TGTGCCTGGAGTGTACGAGGACTAGCGGGAGGTCAAGAGACCCAGTACTTC.

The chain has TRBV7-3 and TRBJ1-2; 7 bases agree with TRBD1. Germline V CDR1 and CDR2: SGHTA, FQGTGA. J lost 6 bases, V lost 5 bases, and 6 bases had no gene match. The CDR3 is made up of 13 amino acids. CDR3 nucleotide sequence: TGTGCCAGCAGCGAGAGACAGGGTAATGGCTACACCTTC. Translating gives CASSERQGNGYTF.

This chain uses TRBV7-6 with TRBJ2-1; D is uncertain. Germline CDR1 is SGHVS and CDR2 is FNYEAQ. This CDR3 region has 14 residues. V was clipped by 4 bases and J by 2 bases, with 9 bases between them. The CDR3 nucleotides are TGTGCCAGCAGCTCCACAGAAACCTACAATGAGCAGTTCTTC. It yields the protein CASSSTETYNEQFF.

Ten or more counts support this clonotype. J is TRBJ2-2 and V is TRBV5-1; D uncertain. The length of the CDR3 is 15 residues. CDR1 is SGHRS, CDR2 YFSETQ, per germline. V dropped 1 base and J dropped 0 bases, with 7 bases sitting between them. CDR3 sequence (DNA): TGCGCCAGCAGCTTGAGTCCCGCGAACACCGGGGAGCTGTTTTTT. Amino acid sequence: CASSLSPANTGELFF.

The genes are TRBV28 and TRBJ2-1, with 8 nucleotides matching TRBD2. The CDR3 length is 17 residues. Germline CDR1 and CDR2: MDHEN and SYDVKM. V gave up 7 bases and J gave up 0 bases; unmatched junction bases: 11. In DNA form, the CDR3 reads TGTGCCAGCATCAACTCCGCGGGGGGAAGCTCCTACAATGAGCAGTTCTTC. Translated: CASINSAGGSSYNEQFF.

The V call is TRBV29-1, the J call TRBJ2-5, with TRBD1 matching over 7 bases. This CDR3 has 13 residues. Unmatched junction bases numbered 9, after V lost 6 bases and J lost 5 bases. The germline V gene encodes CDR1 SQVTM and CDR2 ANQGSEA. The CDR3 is CSVDGQVRETQYF. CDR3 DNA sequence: TGCAGCGTGGACGGACAGGTTCGGGAGACCCAGTACTTC.